Listed below are T cell receptor beta chains from one sample, sequenced in a study of shared clonotypes between healthy human individuals. Some clones are missing from TCRdb's copy, which holds only in-frame ones; the method was immunoSEQ multiplex PCR. The sample comprises 760,000 or so clones, about 97% of which are singletons, and less than 0.25% rests with the top ten. What was sequenced was naive CD8+ T cells sorted from blood. The receptors come from a man aged 25 to 40 in good health. The conserved cysteine and the conserved F or W are not part of the CDR3 here. Not every row has a clone size; where given, it reads once, few, many or a size class.

V gene	J gene	clone size	CDR3 protein
TRBV27	TRBJ2-6	once	ASSHLGGPANVLT
TRBV28	TRBJ2-2	.	ATRLAGGPRELF
TRBV27	TRBJ1-5	.	ASSPLSNQPQH
TRBV5-1	TRBJ1-2	.	ASSYRTANYGYT
TRBV5-1	TRBJ2-7	.	ASSLEGQASYEQY
TRBV10-3	TRBJ2-7	.	AISDSSFYEQY
TRBV7-8	TRBJ2-3	once	ASSFLRLAGDKDTQY
TRBV7-6	TRBJ2-1	.	ASSLLSLGSGEQF
TRBV7-9	TRBJ2-5	.	ASLGTPGQGLSETQY
TRBV27	TRBJ2-7	.	ASSRTLGEQY
TRBV4-2	TRBJ2-7	.	ASSLGLAGDYEQY
TRBV25-1	TRBJ2-7	once	ASSEDRTEQY
TRBV7-6	TRBJ2-2	.	ASSLTVPGELF
TRBV28	TRBJ1-2	.	ASSLRGGTRVVYYGYT
TRBV5-5	TRBJ2-7	once	ASSSPGLYEQY
TRBV7-2	TRBJ2-1	once	ASSLELPQRWGEQF
TRBV13	TRBJ2-7	.	ASSFGGSGLGEQY
TRBV9	TRBJ2-5	few	ASSERTSRSETQY
TRBV29-1	TRBJ2-7	few	SVLWAGGPYEQY
TRBV7-9	TRBJ2-1	.	ASSLGDRGFNEQF
TRBV5-6	TRBJ2-2	.	ASSLGSGTGELF
TRBV7-6	TRBJ2-3	.	ASSWGVSDTQY
TRBV19	TRBJ2-1	once	ASSIVLTSASNEQF
TRBV27	TRBJ2-1	.	ASSIAGVLGEQF
TRBV27	TRBJ2-7	.	ASSAYGASSYEQY
TRBV29-1	TRBJ2-3	.	SVDDTTGGIPDTQY
TRBV11-2	TRBJ2-5	.	ASSLWGSAETQY
TRBV2	TRBJ1-1	.	ASSKGQMNTEAF
TRBV2	TRBJ1-2	.	ASREGDVDYGYT
TRBV7-8	TRBJ2-1	.	ASSLGGGVVKSEQF
TRBV29-1	TRBJ2-1	.	SVETSSYNEQF
TRBV27	TRBJ1-5	.	ASRTAGGQPQH
TRBV30	TRBJ2-1	.	AWVQAGGLSGNEQF
TRBV11-3	TRBJ1-1	.	ASSFGTNTEAF
TRBV28	TRBJ1-4	.	ASSFPGETNEKLF
TRBV10-3	TRBJ2-3	.	AVGLGSVTDTQY
TRBV29-1	TRBJ2-1	.	SVGLAGGNEQF
TRBV9	TRBJ1-1	.	ASSEPGAWGTEAF
TRBV4-1	TRBJ1-5	.	ASSQDGGGGNQPQH
TRBV6-5	TRBJ2-7	.	ASSYSGGHYEQY
TRBV10-3	TRBJ2-7	.	AISEWTGSSYEQY
TRBV9	TRBJ1-3	.	ASSGPNLGNTIY
TRBV7-8	TRBJ2-7	.	ASSLTGLLYEQY
TRBV27	TRBJ2-1	.	ASNPRDYNEQF
TRBV7-6	TRBJ2-2	.	ASSVGTGVAGELF
TRBV2	TRBJ2-1	.	ASSPGTGLFDEQF
TRBV7-8	TRBJ2-2	.	ANTRDSLGTGELF